This T cell receptor beta chain stems from a study of regulatory T cells in long-lasting Graves disease. Libraries of TCR beta came from iRepertoire HTBI primers plus Arm-PCR of CDR3 regions. TCRdb itself ran the multiplex PCR reads through MiXCR, one entry per CDR3 protein. The repertoire consists of about 470,000 distinct CDR3 sequences, with about a sixth occurring once and the leading ten covering more than 9%. Per germline, CDR1 MNHNS and CDR2 SASEGT. CDR3 length: 11 amino acids. A remark on this clonotype: Mismatch with germline at one junction end may stem from a read error.

This sample's time point: newly diagnosed GD, antithyroid drugs for less than 3 months. Extracted RNA from PBMCs served as the source of the TCR library. This sample was also put to use in a study of T cells in Graves' hyperthyroidism and ophthalmopathy. That publication notes: The blood repertoire included most of the expanded thyroid clonotypes above 0.001.

The receptor's source is a man between 40 and 49 years old with Graves disease. The V gene is TRBV6-1, the J gene TRBJ2-7; no firm D call. The source material was peripheral blood mononuclear cells (PBMCs), sampled at new diagnosis, from a patient treated with antithyroid drugs. The CDR3 DNA is TGTGCCAGCAGTGAATCCCCCAGGCCTTTCTTC. Translation: CASSESPRPFF.